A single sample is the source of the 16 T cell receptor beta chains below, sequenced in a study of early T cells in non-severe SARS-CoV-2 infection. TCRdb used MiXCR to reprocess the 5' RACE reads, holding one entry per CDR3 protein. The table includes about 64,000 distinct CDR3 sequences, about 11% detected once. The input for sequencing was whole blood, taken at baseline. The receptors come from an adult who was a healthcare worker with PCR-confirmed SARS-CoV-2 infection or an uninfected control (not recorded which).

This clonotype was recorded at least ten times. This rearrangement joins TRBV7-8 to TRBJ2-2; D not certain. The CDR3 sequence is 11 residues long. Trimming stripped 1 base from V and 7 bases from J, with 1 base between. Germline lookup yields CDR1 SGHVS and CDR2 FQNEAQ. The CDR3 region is CASSLVGELFF. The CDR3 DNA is TGTGCCAGCAGCTTAGTCGGGGAGCTGTTTTTT.

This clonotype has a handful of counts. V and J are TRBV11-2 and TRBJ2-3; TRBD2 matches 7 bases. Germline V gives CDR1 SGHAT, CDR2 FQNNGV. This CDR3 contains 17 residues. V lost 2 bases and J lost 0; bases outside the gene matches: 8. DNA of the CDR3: TGTGCCAGCAGCTTATCCGGGGTGCGGGGGAGCACAGATACGCAGTATTTT. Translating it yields CASSLSGVRGSTDTQYF.

Here the CDR3 DNA reads TGTGCCAGCAGCTTAATGGACAGGGGAGCCGAGCAGTACTTC. Translated, it gives CASSLMDRGAEQYF. V usage is TRBV7-2 and J usage is TRBJ2-7; 9 bases map to TRBD1. The ends lost 2 bases at V and 6 bases at J; junction bases unmatched: 5. Germline-derived CDR1 and CDR2 are SGHTA and FQGNSA. The length of the CDR3 is 14 residues.

The CDR3 spells CSARDYRTYEQYF. DNA for the CDR3: TGCAGTGCTAGAGATTACAGAACCTACGAGCAGTACTTC. The chain is built from TRBV20-1 and TRBJ2-7; D gene ambiguous. Between the trimmed V and J ends, which lost 0 bases and 2 bases, there was a span of 8 bases. CDR3 length equals 13 residues. Germline lookup yields CDR1 DFQATT and CDR2 SNEGSKA (reference sequence).

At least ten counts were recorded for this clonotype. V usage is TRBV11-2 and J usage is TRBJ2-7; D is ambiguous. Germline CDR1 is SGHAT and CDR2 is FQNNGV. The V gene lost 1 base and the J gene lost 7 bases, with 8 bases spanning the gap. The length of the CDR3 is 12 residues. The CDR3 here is CASSLGMGEQYF. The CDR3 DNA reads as TGTGCCAGCAGCTTAGGGATGGGGGAGCAGTACTTC.

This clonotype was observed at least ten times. CDR3 loop: CASSLEVETQYF. CDR3 nucleotide sequence: TGCGCCAGCAGTCTAGAAGTGGAGACCCAGTACTTC. The V gene is TRBV5-1, the J gene TRBJ2-5; no clear D. The V end was cut by 5 bases, the J end by 5 bases, with 10 bases between. This CDR3 is built from 12 residues. CDR1 is SGHRS, CDR2 YFSETQ, per germline.

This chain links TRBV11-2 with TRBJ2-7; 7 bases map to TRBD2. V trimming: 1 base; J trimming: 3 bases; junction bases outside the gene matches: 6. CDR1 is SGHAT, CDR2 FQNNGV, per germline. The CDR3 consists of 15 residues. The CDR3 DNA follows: TGTGCCAGCAGCTTAGTCGGGGGGAGCCACTACGAGCAGTACTTC. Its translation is CASSLVGGSHYEQYF.

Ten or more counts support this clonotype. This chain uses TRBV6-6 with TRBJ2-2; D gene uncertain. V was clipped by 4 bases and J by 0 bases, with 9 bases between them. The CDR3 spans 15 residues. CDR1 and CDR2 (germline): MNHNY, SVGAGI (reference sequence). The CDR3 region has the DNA TGTGCCAGCAGTTGGAGAGCTACGAACACCGGGGAGCTGTTTTTT. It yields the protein CASSWRATNTGELFF.

The CDR3 DNA sequence: TGTGCCAGCAGTGCTGGGCGCGGCTCACCCCTCCACTTT. Translating gives CASSAGRGSPLHF. The chain has TRBV25-1 and TRBJ1-6; D gene unclear. Trimming took 4 bases from V and 10 from J, leaving 11 bases between them. The germline V gene has CDR1 MGHDK and CDR2 SYGVNS. CDR3 length: 13 amino acids.

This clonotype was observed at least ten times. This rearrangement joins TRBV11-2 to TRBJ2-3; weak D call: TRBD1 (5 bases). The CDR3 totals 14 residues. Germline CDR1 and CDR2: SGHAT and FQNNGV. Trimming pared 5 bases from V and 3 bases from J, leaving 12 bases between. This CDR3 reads CASSLGRATDTQYF. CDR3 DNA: TGTGCCAGCAGCCTGGGCAGGGCGACAGATACGCAGTATTTT.

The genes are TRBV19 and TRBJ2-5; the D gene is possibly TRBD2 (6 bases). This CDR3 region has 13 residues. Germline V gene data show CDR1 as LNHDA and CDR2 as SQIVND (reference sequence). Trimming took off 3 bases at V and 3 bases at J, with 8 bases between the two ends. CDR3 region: CASSMWEEETQYF. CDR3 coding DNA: TGTGCCAGTAGTATGTGGGAGGAAGAGACCCAGTACTTC.

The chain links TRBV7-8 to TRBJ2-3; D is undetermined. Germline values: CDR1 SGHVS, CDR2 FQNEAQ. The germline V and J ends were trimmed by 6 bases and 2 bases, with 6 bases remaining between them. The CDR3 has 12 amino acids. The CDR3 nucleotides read TGTGCCAGCAGGGAGCTCACAGATACGCAGTATTTT. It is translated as CASRELTDTQYF.

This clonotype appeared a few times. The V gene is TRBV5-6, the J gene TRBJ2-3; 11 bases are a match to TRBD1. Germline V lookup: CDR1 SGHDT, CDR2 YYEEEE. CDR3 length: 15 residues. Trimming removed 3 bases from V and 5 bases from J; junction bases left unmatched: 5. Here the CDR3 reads CASSSDRGRLDTQYF. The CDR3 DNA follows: TGTGCCAGCAGCTCGGACAGGGGGCGATTAGATACGCAGTATTTT. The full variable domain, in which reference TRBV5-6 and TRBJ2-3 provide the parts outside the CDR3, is DAGVTQSPTHLIKTRGQQVTLRCSPKSGHDTVSWYQQALGQGPQFIFQYYEEEERQRGNFPDRFSGHQFPNYSSELNVNALLLGDSALYLCASSSDRGRLDTQYFGPGTRLTVL.

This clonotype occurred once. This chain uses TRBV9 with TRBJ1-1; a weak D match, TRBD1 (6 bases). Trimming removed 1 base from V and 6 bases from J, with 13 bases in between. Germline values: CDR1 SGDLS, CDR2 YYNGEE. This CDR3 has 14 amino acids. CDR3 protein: CASSVSGGLAEAFF. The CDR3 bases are TGTGCCAGCAGCGTATCTGGGGGCCTCGCTGAAGCTTTCTTT.

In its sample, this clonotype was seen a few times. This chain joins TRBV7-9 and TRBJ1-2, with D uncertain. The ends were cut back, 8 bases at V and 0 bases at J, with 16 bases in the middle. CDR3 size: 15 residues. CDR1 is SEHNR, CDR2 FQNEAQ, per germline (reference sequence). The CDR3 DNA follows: TGTGCCAGCCTACCCTCGGGCAGAACTAACTATGGCTACACCTTC. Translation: CASLPSGRTNYGYTF. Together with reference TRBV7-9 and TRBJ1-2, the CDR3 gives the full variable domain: DTGVSQNPRHKITKRGQNVTFRCDPISEHNRLYWYRQTLGQGPEFLTYFQNEAQLEKSRLLSDRFSAERPKGSFSTLEIQRTEQGDSAMYLCASLPSGRTNYGYTFGSGTRLTVV.

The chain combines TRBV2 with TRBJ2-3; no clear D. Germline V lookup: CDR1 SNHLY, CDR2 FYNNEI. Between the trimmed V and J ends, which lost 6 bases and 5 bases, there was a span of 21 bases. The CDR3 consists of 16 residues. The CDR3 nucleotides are TGTGCCAGCAGAGCTGGCTTGTGGTTTAGTGGAGATACGCAGTATTTT. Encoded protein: CASRAGLWFSGDTQYF.